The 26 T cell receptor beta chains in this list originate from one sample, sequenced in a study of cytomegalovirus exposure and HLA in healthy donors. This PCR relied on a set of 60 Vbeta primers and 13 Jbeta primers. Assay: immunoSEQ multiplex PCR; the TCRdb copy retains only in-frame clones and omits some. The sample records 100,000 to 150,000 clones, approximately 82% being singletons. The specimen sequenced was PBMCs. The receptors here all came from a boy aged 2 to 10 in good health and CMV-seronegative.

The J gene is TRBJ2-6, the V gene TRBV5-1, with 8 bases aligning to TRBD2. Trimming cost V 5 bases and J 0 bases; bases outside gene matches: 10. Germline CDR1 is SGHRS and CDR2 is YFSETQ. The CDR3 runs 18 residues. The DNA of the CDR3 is TGCGCCAGCAGGAGTAGCGGGATTCTTATCTCTGGGGCCAACGTCCTGACTTTC. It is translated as CASRSSGILISGANVLTF.

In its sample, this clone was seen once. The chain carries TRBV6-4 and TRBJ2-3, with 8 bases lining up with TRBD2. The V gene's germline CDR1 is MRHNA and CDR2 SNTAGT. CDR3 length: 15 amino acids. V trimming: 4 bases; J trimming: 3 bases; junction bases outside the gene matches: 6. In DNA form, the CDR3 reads TGTGCCAGCAGTGTAGGGGCTAGCGGGACAGATACGCAGTATTTT. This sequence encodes CASSVGASGTDTQYF.

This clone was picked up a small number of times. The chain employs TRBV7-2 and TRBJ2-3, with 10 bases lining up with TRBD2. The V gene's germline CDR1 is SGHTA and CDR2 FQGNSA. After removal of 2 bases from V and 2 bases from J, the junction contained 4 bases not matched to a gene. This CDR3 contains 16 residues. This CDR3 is CASSLTAGGPTDTQYF. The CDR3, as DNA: TGTGCCAGCAGCTTAACAGCGGGAGGGCCCACAGATACGCAGTATTTT.

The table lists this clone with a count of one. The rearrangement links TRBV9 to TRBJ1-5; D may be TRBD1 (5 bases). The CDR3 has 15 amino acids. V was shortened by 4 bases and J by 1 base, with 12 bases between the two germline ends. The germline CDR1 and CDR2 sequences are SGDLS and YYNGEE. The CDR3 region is CASSSQGLSNQPQHF. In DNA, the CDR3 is TGTGCCAGCAGCTCCCAGGGCTTAAGCAATCAGCCCCAGCATTTT. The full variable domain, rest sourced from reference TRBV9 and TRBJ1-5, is DSGVTQTPKHLITATGQRVTLRCSPRSGDLSVYWYQQSLDQGLQFLIQYYNGEERAKGNILERFSAQQFPDLHSELNLSSLELGDSALYFCASSSQGLSNQPQHFGDGTRLSIL.

The CDR3 here is CASSLGLNPNTEAFF. The DNA of the CDR3 is TGTGCCAGCAGCCTGGGACTGAACCCGAACACTGAAGCTTTCTTT. The gene calls are TRBV9 and TRBJ1-1; tentative D call: TRBD1 (5 bases). This CDR3 spans 15 amino acids. Trimming pared 4 bases from V and 1 base from J, leaving 14 bases between. Germline CDR1 is SGDLS and CDR2 is YYNGEE.

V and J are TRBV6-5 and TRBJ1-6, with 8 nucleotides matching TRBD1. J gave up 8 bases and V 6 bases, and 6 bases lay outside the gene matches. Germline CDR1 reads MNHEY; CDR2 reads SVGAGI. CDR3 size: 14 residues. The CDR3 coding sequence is TGTGCCAGCAGCCAAAACAGGGGGTATTCACCCCTCCACTTT. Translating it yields CASSQNRGYSPLHF.

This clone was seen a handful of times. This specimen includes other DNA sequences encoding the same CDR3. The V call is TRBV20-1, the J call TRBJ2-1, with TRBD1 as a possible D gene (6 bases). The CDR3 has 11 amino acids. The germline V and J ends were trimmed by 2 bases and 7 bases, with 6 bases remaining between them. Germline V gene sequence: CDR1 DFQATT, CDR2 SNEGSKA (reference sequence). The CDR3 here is CSARRGNEQFF. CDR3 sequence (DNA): TGCAGTGCTAGAAGGGGGAATGAGCAGTTCTTC.

In DNA, the CDR3 is TGTGCCAGCAGCCCTAGGGGCGATATCGACCTTGAGCAGTACTTC. Translation gives CASSPRGDIDLEQYF. The rearrangement joins TRBV5-4 to TRBJ2-7, with a tentative D call TRBD1 (5 bases). Germline loops: CDR1 SGHNT, CDR2 YYREEE (reference sequence). The CDR3 spans 15 residues. V was cut by 4 bases and J by 7 bases, with 21 bases left in between.

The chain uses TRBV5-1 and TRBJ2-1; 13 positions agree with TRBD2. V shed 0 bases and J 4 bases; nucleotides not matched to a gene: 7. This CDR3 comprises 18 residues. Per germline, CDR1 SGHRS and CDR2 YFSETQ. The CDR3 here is CASSLGPLTSGGYNEQFF. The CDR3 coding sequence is TGCGCCAGCAGCTTGGGCCCCCTGACTAGCGGGGGGTACAATGAGCAGTTCTTC.

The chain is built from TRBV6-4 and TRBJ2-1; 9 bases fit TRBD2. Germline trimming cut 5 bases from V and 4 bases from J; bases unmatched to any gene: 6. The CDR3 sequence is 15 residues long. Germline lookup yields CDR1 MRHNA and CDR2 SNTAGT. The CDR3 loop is CASSKTSGAYNEQFF. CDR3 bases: TGTGCCAGCAGTAAGACTAGCGGTGCTTACAATGAGCAGTTCTTC.

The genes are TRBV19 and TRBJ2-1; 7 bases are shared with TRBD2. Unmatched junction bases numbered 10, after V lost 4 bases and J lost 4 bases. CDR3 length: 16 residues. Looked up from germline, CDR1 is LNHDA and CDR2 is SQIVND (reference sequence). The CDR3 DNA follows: TGTGCCAGTAGTACTTCAGCGGGGTCACGGTACAATGAGCAGTTCTTC. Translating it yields CASSTSAGSRYNEQFF. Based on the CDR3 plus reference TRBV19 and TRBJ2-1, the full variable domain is DGGITQSPKYLFRKEGQNVTLSCEQNLNHDAMYWYRQDPGQGLRLIYYSQIVNDFQKGDIAEGYSVSREKKESFPLTVTSAQKNPTAFYLCASSTSAGSRYNEQFFGPGTRLTVL.

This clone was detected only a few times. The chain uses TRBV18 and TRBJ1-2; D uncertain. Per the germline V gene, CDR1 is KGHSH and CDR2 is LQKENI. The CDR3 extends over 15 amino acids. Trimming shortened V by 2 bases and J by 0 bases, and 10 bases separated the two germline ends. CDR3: CASSPATKTNYGYTF. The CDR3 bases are TGTGCCAGCTCACCAGCGACAAAGACTAACTATGGCTACACCTTC.

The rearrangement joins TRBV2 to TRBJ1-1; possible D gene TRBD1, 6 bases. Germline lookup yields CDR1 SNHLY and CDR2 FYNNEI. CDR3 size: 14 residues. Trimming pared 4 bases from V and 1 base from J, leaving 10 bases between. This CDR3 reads CASSVLTGNTEAFF. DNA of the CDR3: TGTGCCAGCAGTGTACTGACAGGGAACACTGAAGCTTTCTTT. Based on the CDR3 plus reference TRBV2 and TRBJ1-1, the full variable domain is EPEVTQTPSHQVTQMGQEVILRCVPISNHLYFYWYRQILGQKVEFLVSFYNNEISEKSEIFDDQFSVERPDGSNFTLKIRSTKLEDSAMYFCASSVLTGNTEAFFGQGTRLTVV.

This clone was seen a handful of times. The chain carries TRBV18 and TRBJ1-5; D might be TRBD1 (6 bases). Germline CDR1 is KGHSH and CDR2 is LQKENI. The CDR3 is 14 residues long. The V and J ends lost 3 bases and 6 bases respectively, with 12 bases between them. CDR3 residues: CASSPEQGIQPQHF. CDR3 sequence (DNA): TGTGCCAGCTCACCGGAACAGGGTATTCAGCCCCAGCATTTT.

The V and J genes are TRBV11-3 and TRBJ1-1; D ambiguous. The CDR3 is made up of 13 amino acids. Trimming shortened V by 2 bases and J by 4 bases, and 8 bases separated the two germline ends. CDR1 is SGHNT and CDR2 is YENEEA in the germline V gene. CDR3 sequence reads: CASSLLKITEAFF. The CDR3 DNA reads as TGTGCCAGCAGCTTACTTAAAATCACTGAAGCTTTCTTT.

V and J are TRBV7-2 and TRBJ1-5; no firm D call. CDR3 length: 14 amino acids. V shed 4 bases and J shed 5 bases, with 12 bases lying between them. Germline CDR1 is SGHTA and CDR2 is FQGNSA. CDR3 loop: CASSSRGGDQPQHF. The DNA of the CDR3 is TGTGCCAGCAGCTCCCGGGGTGGAGATCAGCCCCAGCATTTT.

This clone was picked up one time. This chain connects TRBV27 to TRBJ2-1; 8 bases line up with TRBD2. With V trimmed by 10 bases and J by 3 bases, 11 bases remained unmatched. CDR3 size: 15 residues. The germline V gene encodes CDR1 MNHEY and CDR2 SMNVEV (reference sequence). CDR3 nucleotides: TGTGCCACTGATCCGGGGGGACTAGGCTACAATGAGCAGTTCTTC. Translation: CATDPGGLGYNEQFF.

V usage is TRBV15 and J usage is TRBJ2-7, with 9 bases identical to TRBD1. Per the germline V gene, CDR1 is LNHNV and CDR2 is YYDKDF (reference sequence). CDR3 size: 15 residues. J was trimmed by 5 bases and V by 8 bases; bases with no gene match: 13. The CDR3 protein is CATSPEQGAPHEQYF. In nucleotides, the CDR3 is TGTGCCACCTCCCCCGAACAGGGGGCCCCCCACGAGCAGTACTTC.

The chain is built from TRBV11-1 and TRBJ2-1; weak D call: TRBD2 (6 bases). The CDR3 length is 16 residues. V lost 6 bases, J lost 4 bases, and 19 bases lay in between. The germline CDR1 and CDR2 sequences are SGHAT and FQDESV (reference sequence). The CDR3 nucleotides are TGTGCCAGCAGTTCCCGGACTACGGCACGGTACAATGAGCAGTTCTTC. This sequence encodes CASSSRTTARYNEQFF.

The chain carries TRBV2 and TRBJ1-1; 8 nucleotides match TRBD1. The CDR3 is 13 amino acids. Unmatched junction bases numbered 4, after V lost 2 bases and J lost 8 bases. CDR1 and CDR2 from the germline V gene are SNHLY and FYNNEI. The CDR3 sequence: CASSESGTGEAFF. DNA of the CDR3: TGTGCCAGCAGTGAATCGGGGACAGGCGAAGCTTTCTTT.

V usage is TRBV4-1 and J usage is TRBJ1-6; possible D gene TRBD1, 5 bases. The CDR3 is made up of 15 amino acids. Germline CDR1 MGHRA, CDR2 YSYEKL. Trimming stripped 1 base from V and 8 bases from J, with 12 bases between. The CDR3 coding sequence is TGCGCCAGCAGCCAAGTGGACACTTTGGATTCACCCCTCCACTTT. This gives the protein CASSQVDTLDSPLHF.

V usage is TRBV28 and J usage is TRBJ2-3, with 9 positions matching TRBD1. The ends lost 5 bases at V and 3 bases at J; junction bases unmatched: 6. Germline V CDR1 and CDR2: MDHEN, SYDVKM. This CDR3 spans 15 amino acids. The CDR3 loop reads CASSPRQGETDTQYF. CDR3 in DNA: TGTGCCAGCAGTCCCCGACAGGGGGAAACAGATACGCAGTATTTT.

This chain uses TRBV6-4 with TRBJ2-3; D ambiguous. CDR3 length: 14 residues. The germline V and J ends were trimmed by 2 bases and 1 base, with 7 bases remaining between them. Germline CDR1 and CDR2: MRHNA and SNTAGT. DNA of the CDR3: TGTGCCAGCAGTGACGAGGCGGGCACAGATACGCAGTATTTT. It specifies CASSDEAGTDTQYF.

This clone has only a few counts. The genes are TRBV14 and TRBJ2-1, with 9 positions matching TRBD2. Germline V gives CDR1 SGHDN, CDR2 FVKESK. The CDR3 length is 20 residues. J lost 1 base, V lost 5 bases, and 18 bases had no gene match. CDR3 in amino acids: CASSSRSRGGDRVSYNEQFF. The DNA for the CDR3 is TGTGCCAGCAGCTCAAGGTCGCGCGGGGGGGACCGCGTATCCTACAATGAGCAGTTCTTC.

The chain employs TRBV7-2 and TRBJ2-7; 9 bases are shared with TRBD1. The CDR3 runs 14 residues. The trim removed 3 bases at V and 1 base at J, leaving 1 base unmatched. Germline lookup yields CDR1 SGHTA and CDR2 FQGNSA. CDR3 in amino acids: CASSLTGGSYEQYF. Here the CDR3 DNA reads TGTGCCAGCAGCTTGACAGGGGGGTCCTACGAGCAGTACTTC.

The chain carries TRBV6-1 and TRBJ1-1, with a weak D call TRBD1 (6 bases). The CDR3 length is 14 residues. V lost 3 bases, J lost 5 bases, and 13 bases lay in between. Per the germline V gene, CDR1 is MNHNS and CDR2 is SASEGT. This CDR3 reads CASSEFPGQTEAFF. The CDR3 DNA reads TGTGCCAGCAGTGAGTTTCCGGGACAAACTGAAGCTTTCTTT.